This T cell receptor (beta chain) was obtained from a study of blood T cells in healthy people across ages. Study results and limitations: Compared with aged donors, long-lived donors showed fewer expanded clones, suggesting selection.

With regard to this clonotype: Its target is not known.

The authors ran a second PCR of 7 to 11 cycles using a sample-barcoded 5' primer and a J-beta primer mix. All cDNA molecules were each tagged by a template-switch adaptor with 12 random nucleotides. TCRdb used MiXCR to reprocess the 5' RACE reads, holding one entry per CDR3 protein. The table has 1.5 million to 2 million distinct CDR3 sequences, 28% seen once. CDR1 and CDR2 (germline): SNHLY, FYNNEI. This CDR3 is built from 12 residues. V lost 8 bases, J lost 7 bases, and 9 bases lay in between. Sequencing was performed on blood. This chain joins TRBV2 and TRBJ1-6, with D perhaps matching TRBD1 (5 bases). The origin of this receptor is a woman aged 25-40 years in good health. CDR3 coding DNA: TGTGCCAGCGTTAGGGACAATTCACCCCTCCACTTT. This gives the protein CASVRDNSPLHF.